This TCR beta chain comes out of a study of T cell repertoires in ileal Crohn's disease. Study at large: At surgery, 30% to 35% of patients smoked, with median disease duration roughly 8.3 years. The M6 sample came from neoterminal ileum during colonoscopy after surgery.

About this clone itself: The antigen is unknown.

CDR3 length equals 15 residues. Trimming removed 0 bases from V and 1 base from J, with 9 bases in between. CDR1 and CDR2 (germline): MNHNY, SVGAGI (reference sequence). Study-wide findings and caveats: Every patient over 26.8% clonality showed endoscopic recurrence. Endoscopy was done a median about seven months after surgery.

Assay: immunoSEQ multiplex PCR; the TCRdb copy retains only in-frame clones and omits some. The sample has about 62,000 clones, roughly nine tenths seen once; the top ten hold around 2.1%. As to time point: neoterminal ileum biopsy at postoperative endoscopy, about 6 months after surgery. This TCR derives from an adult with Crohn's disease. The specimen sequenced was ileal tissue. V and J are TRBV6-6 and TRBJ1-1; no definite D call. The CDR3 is CASSYSISGNTEAFF. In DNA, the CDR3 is TGTGCCAGCAGTTACTCGATCAGTGGGAACACTGAAGCTTTCTTT.